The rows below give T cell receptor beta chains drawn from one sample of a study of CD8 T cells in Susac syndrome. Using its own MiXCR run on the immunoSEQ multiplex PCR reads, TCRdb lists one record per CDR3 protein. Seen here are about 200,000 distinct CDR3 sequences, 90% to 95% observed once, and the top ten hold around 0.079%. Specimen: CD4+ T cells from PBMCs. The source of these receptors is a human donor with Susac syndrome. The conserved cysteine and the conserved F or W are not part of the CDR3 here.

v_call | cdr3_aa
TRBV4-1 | ASSQGLAGGLDEQF
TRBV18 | ASSPQGDTEAF
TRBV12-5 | ASGSGLRPLRNTGELF
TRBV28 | ASSFGTYSHRYT
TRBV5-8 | ASRPGSHQPQH
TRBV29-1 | SVIQGGSTGELF
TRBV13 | ASSLQRRLTYNEQF
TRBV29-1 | SVDRTQEPNTEAF
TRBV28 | ASSIGRRVFNEQF
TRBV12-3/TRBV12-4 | ASSFFGQGAF
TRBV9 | ASSVGTEGQYYGYT
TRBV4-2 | ASSQDPGRQNEKLF
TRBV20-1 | SASWQASNQPQH
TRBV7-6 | ASSSSGGASNEQF
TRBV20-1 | SAKRLAGGRSSYEQY
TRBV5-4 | ASSWGLAENTGELF
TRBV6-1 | ASTSSGRYEQY
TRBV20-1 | SVPLPGKLF
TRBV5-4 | ASSFGGQANIPDTQY
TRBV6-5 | ASSYDGGNQPQH
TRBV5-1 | ASSAGQSYGYT
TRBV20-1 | SPADGGEQF
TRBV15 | ATSRFLDNEQF
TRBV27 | ASSRDRGLYGYT
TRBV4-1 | ASSQPVSGANVLT
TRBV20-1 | SARVPADRGYGYT
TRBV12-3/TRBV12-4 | ASSAQGVTIY
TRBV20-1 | SAGGQVNTEAF
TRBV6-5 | ASSLGQAIRPQH
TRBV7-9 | ASRPLGALTDTQY
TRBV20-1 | SATGLAGEVYNEQF
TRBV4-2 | ASSQVLREREGRPAGEQY
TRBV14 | ASSPLTGANEKLF
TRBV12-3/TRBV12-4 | ASSLRVQLSGNTIY
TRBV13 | ASSQKGRFEAF
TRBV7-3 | ASGLGRDTGELF
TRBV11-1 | ASSNRGYDLLALPSLLTQY
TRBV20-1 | SASGMQGSYEQY
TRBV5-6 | ASSVNTEAF
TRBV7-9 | ASSVPGLSDTQY
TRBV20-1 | SARGGQDSFSYNEQF
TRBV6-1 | ASSAAVTNTEAF
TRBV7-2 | ASSFPGLAGVNEQF
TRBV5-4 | ASSLAGTSGHNEQF
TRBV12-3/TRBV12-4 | ASSLVRDTEAF
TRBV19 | ASRDRHLANYGYT
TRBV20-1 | SARDKMSSGNTIY
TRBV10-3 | AIRREALDTQY
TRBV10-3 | AISPGQGISYEQY
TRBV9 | ASSQSTSGWDEQF
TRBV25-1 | ASSLPGAYEQY
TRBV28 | ASSYKGSYNEQF
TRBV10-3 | AISGTGLGYGYT